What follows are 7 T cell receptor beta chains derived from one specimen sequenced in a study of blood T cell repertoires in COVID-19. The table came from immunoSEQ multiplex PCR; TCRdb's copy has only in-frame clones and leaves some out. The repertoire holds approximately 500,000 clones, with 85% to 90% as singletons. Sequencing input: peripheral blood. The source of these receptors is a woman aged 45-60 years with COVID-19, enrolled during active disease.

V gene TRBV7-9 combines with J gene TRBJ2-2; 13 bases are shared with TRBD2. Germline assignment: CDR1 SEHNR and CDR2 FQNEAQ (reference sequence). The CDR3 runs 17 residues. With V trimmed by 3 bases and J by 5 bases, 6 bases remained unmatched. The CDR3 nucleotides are TGTGCCAGCAGCTTGCCCCCGGGACTAGCGGGGACCGGGGAGCTGTTTTTT. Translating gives CASSLPPGLAGTGELFF.

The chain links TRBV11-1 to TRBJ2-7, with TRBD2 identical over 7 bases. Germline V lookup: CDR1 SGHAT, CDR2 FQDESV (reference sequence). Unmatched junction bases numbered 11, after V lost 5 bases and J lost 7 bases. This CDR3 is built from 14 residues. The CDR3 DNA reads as TGTGCCAGCAGCCGACTCCGCGGGGAGGGGGAGCAGTACTTC. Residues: CASSRLRGEGEQYF.

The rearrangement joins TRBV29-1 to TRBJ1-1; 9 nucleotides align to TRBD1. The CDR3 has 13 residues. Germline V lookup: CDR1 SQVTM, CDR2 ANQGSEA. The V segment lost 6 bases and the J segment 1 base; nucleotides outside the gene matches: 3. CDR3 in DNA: TGCAGCGTGGGACAGGGCTGGAACACTGAAGCTTTCTTT. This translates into CSVGQGWNTEAFF.

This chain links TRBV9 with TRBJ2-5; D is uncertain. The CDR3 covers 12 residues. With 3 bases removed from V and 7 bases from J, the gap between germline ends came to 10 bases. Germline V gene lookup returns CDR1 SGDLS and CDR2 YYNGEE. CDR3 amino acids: CASSDFYGTQYF. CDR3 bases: TGTGCCAGCAGCGATTTTTACGGGACCCAGTACTTC.

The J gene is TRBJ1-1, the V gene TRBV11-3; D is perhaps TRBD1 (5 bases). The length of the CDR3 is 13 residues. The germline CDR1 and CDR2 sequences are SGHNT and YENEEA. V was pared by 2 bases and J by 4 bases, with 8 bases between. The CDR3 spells CASSLWGGTEAFF. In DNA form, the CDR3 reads TGTGCCAGCAGCTTATGGGGGGGCACTGAAGCTTTCTTT.

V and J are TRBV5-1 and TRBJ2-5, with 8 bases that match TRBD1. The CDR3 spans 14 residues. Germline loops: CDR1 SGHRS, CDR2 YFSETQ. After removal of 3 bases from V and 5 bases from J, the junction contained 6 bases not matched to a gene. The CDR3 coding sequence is TGCGCCAGCAGCTCTTCAGGGGGCGAGGAGACCCAGTACTTC. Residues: CASSSSGGEETQYF.

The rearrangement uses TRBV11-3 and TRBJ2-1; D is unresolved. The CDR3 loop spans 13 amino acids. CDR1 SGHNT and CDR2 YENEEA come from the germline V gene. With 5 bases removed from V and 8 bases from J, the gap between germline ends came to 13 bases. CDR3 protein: CASSPRTRDEQFF. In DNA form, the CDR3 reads TGTGCCAGCAGCCCCCGAACTCGGGATGAGCAGTTCTTC.